The clone carrying this TCR beta chain was counted only a few times. Its antigen is unidentified. The study enrolled healthy HIV-negative adults without recent acute infections or vaccinations as donors. Those who donated, Caucasian adults without exception, all lived in Nashville, Tennessee. In the original processing: ImmunoSEQ only sent back junction sequences with no quality scores, so filtering was done differently. Data came from immunoSEQ multiplex PCR; TCRdb stores just in-frame clones and leaves some out. V and J calls and clone size come straight from that table; D and trimming were deduced from the DNA. The data hold about 92,000 clones, with approximately 51% observed a single time. After removal of 6 bases from V and 4 bases from J, the junction contained 18 bases not matched to a gene. The CDR3 covers 18 residues. Germline V gene data show CDR1 as MDHEN and CDR2 as SYDVKM. The data were obtained in a study of shared clonotypes between healthy human individuals. Study-wide points: Researchers sampled blood only, noting tissue repertoires likely differ.

The material sequenced was PBMCs. This chain uses TRBV28 with TRBJ2-7; 10 bases are shared with TRBD2. The sequence derives from a woman aged 40 to 55 in good health. Some clones in this sample may be carry-over from other donors' samples. CDR3 protein: CASSDPTTTSGRRYEQYF. The CDR3 nucleotides read TGTGCCAGCAGCGACCCGACTACGACTAGCGGGCGAAGGTACGAGCAGTACTTC.